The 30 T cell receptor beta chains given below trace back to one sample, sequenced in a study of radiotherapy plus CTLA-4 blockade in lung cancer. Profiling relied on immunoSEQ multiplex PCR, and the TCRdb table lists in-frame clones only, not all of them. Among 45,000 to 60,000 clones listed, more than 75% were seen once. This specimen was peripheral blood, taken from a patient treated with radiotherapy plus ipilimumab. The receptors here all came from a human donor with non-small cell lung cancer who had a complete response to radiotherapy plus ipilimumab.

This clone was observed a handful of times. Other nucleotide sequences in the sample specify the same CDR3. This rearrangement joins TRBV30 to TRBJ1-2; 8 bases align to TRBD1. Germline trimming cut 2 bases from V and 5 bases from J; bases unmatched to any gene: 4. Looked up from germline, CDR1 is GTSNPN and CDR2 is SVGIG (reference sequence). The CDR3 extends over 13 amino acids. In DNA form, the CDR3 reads TGTGCCTGGAGTCGGGACAGGCCATATGGCTACACCTTC. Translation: CAWSRDRPYGYTF.

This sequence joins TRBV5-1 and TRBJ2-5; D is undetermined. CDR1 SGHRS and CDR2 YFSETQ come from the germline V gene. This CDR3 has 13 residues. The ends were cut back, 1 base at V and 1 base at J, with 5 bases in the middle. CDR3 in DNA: TGCGCCAGCAGCTTGATTCGCCAAGAGACCCAGTACTTC. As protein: CASSLIRQETQYF.

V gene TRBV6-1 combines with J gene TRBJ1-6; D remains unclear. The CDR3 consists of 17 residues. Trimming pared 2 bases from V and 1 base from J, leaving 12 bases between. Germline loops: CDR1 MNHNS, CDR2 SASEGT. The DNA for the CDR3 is TGTGCCAGCAGTGAAAGTCCTCTCCGGTCCTATAATTCACCCCTCCACTTT. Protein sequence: CASSESPLRSYNSPLHF.

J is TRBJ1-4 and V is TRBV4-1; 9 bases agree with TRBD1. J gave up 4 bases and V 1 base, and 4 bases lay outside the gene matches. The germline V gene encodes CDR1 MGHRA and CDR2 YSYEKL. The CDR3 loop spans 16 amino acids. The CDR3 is CASSQGVGQGNEKLFF. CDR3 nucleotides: TGCGCCAGCAGCCAAGGGGTGGGACAGGGTAATGAAAAACTGTTTTTT.

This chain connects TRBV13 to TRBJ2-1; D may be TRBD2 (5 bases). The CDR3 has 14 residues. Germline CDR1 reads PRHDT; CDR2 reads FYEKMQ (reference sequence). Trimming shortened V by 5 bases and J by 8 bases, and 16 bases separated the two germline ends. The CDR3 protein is CASSRRTGFDEQFF. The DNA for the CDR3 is TGTGCCAGCAGCCGCAGGACGGGGTTCGATGAGCAGTTCTTC.

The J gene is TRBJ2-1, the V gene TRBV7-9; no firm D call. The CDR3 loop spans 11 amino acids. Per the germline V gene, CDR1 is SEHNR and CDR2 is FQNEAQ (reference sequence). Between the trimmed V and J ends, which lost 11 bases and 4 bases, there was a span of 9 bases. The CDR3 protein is CAVLEYNEQFF. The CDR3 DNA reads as TGTGCCGTGCTGGAGTACAATGAGCAGTTCTTC.

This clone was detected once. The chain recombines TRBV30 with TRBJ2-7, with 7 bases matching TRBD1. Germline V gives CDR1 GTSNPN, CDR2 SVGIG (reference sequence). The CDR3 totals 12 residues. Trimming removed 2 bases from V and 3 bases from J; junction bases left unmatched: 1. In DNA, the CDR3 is TGTGCCTGGAGTCCAGGGGGCTACGAGCAGTACGTC. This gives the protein CAWSPGGYEQYV.

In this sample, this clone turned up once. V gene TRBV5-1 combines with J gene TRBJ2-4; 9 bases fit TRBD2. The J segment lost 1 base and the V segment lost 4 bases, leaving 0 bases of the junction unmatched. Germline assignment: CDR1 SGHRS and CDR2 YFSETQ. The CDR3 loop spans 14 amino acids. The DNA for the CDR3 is TGCGCCAGCAGCGCGGGGGGGGCCAAAAACATTCAGTACTTC. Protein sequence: CASSAGGAKNIQYF.

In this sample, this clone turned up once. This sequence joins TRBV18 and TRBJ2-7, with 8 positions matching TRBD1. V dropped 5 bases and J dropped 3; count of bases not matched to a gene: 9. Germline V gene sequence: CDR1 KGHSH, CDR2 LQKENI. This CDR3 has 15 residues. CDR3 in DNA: TGTGCCAGCTCATTCAGTAGGACAGGGTTCTACGAGCAGTACTTC. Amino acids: CASSFSRTGFYEQYF.

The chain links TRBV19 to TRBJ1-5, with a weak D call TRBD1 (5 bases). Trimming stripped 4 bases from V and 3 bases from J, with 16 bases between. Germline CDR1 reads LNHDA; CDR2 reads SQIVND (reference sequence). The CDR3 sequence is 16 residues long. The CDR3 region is CASSTRTPSYNQPQHF. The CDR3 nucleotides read TGTGCCAGTAGTACCCGGACACCCAGCTACAATCAGCCCCAGCATTTT.

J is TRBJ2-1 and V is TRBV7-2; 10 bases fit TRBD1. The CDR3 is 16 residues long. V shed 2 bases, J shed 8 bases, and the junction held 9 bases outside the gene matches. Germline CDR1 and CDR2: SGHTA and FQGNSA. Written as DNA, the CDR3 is TGTGCCAGCAGCTTATACGGGACAGGGGTCGTCGATGAGCAGTTCTTC. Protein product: CASSLYGTGVVDEQFF.

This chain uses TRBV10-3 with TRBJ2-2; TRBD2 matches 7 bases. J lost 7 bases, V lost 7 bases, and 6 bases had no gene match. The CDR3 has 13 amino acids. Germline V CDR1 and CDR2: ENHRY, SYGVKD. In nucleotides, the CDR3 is TGTGCCATCAAGGGAGGGGTTGACGGGGAGCTGTTTTTT. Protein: CAIKGGVDGELFF.

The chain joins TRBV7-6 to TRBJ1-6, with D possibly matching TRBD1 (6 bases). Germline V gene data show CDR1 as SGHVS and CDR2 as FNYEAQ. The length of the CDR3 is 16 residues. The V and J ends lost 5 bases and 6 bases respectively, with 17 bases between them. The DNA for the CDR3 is TGTGCCAGCAGCCCAGCCCCCAGGGGTGGTAATTCACCCCTCCACTTT. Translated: CASSPAPRGGNSPLHF.

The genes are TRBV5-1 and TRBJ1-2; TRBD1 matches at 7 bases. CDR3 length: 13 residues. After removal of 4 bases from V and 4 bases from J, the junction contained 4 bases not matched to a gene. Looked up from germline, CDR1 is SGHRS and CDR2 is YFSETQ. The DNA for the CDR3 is TGCGCCAGCAGCACCGGGACAGCCTATGGCTACACCTTC. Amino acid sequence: CASSTGTAYGYTF.

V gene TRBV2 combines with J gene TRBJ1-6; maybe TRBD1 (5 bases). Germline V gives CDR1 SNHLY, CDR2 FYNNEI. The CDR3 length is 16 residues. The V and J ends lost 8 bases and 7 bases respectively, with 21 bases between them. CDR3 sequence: CASGGGRGPSNSPLHF. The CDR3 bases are TGTGCCAGCGGGGGAGGAAGGGGACCGTCCAATTCACCCCTCCACTTT.

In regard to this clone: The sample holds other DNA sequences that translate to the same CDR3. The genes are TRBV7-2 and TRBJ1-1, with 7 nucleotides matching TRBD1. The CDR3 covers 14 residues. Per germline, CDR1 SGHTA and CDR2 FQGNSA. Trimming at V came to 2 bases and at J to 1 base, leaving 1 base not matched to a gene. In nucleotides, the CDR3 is TGTGCCAGCAGCTTACAGGGGGGGAACACTGAAGCTTTCTTT. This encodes CASSLQGGNTEAFF.

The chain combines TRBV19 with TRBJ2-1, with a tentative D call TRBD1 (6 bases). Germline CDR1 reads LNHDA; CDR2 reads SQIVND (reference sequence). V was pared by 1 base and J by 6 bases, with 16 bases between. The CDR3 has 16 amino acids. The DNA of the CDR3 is TGTGCCAGTAGTATAGTGGGCTCTAGAGGGGGCAATGAGCAGTTCTTC. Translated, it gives CASSIVGSRGGNEQFF.

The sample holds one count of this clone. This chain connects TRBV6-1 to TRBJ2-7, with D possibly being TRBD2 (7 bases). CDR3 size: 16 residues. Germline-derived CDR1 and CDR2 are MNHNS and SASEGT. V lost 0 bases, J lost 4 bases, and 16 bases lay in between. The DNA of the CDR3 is TGTGCCAGCAGTGAAGCTCGGGGGGCCGGCAGGTACGAGCAGTACTTC. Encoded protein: CASSEARGAGRYEQYF.

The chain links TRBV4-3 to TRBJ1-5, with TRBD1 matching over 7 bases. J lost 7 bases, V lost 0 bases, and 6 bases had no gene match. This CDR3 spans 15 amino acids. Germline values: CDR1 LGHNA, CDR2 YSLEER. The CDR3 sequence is CASSQDRTGHQPQHF. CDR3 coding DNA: TGCGCCAGCAGCCAAGATAGGACAGGCCACCAGCCCCAGCATTTT.

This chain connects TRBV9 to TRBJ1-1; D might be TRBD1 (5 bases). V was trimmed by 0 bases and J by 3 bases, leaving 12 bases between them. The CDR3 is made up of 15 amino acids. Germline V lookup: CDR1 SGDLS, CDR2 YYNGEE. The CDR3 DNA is TGTGCCAGCAGCGTAGAGGTAGGGGCCCACACTGAAGCTTTCTTT. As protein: CASSVEVGAHTEAFF.

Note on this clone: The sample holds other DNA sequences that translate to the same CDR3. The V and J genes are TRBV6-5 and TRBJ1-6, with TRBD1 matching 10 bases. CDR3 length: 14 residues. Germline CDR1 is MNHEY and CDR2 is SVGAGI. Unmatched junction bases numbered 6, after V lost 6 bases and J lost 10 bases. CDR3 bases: TGTGCCAGCAGGTCGGGACAGGGGAACTCACCCCTCCACTTT. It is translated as CASRSGQGNSPLHF.

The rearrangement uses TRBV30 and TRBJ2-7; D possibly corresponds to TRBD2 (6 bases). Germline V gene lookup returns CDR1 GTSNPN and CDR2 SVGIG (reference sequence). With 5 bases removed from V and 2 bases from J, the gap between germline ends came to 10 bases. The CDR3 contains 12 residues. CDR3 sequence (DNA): TGTGCCTGGGGGGGAGGCCCCTACGAGCAGTACGTC. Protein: CAWGGGPYEQYV.

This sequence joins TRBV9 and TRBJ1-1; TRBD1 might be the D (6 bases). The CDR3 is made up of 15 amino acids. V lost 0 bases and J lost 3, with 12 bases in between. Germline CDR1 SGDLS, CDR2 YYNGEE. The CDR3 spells CASSVGSTGHTEAFF. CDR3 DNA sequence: TGTGCCAGCAGCGTAGGGAGCACAGGGCACACTGAAGCTTTCTTT.

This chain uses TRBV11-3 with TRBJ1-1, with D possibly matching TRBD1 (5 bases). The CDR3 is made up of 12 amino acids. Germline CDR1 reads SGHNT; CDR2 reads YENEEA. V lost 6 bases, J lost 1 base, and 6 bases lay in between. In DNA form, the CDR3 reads TGTGCCAGCAGGGGGGGGAACACTGAAGCTTTCTTT. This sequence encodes CASRGGNTEAFF.

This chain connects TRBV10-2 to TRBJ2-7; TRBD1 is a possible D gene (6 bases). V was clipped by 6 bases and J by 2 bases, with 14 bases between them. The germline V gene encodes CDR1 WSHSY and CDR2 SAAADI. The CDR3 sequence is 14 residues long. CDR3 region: CASRRQVGAYEQYF. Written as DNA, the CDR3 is TGCGCCAGCAGAAGACAGGTGGGGGCCTACGAGCAGTACTTC.

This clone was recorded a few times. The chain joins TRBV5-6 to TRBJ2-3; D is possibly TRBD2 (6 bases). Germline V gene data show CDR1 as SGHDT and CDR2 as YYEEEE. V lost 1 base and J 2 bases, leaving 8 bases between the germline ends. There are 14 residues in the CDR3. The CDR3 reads CASSLLADTDTQYF. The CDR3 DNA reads TGTGCCAGCAGCTTGTTAGCGGACACAGATACGCAGTATTTT. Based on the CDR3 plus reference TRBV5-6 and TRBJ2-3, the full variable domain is DAGVTQSPTHLIKTRGQQVTLRCSPKSGHDTVSWYQQALGQGPQFIFQYYEEEERQRGNFPDRFSGHQFPNYSSELNVNALLLGDSALYLCASSLLADTDTQYFGPGTRLTVL.

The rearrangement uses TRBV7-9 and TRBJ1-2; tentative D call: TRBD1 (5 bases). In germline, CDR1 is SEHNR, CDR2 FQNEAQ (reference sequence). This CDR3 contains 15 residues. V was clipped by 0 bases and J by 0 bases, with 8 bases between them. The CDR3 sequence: CASSLAQGTNYGYTF. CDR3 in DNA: TGTGCCAGCAGCTTAGCGCAGGGCACTAACTATGGCTACACCTTC.

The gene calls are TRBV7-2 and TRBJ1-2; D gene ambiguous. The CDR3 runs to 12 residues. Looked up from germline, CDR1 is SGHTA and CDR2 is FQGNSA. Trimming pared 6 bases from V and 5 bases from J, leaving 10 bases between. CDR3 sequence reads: CASSQRRYGYTF. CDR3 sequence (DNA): TGTGCCAGCAGTCAAAGGAGGTATGGCTACACCTTC.

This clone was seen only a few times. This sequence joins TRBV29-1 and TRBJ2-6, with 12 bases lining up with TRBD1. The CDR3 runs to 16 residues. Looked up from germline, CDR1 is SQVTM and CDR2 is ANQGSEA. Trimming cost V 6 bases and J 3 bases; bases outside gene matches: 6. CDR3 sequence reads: CSVGQGARYGANVLTF. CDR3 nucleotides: TGCAGCGTGGGACAGGGGGCGCGGTATGGGGCCAACGTCCTGACTTTC. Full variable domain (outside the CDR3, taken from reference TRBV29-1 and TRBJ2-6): SAVISQKPSRDICQRGTSLTIQCQVDSQVTMMFWYRQQPGQSLTLIATANQGSEATYESGFVIDKFPISRPNLTFSTLTVSNMSPEDSSIYLCSVGQGARYGANVLTFGAGSRLTVL.

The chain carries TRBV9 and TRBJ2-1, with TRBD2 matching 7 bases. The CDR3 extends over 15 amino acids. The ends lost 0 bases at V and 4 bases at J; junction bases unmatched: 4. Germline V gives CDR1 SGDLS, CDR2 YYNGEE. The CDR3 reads CASSVERAGYNEQFF. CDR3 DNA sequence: TGTGCCAGCAGCGTAGAGCGAGCGGGGTACAATGAGCAGTTCTTC.